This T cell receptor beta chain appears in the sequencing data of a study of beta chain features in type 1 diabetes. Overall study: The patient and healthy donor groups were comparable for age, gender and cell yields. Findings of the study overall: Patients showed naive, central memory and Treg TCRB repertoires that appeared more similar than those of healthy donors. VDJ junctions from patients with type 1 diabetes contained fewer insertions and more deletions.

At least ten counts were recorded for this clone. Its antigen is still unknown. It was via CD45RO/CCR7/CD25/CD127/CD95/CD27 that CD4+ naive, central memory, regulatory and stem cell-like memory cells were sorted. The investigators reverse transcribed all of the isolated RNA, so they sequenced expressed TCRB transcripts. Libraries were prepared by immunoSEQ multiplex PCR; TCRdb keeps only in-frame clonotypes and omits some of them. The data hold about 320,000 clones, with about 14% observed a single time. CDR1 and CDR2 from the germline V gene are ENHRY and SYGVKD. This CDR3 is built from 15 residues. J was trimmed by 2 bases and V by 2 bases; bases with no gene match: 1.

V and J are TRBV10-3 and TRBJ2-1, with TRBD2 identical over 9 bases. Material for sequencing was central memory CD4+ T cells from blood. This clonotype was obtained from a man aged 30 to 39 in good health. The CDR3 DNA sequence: TGTGCCATCAGTGAGAGCGGGGGGCCCTACAATGAGCAGTTCTTC. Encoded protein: CAISESGGPYNEQFF.